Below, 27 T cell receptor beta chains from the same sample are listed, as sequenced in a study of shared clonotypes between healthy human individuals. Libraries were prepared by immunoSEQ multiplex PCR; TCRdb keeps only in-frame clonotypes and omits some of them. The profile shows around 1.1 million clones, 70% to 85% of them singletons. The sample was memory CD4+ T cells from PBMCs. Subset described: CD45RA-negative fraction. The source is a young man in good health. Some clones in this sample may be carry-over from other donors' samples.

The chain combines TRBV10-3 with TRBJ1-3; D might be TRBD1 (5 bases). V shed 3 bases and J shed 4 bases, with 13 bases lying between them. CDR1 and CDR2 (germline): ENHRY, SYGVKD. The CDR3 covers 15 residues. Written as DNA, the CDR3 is TGTGCCATCAGTGATACGGGGGGGTCCGGAAACACCATATATTTT. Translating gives CAISDTGGSGNTIYF.

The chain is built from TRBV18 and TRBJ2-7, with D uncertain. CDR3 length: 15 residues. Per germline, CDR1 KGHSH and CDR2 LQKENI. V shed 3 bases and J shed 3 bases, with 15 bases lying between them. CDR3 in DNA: TGTGCCAGCTCACCTTGGACCCCTAAGGGCTACGAGCAGTACTTC. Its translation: CASSPWTPKGYEQYF.

The CDR3 loop reads CASSLATSGEARDTQYF. The CDR3 nucleotides read TGTGCCAGCAGCTTGGCAACTTCGGGGGAGGCTCGAGATACGCAGTATTTT. This chain uses TRBV5-4 with TRBJ2-3, with D possibly TRBD2 on 6 matching bases. Germline CDR1 reads SGHNT; CDR2 reads YYREEE (reference sequence). The CDR3 is 17 amino acids. The germline V and J ends were trimmed by 0 bases and 5 bases, with 19 bases remaining between them.

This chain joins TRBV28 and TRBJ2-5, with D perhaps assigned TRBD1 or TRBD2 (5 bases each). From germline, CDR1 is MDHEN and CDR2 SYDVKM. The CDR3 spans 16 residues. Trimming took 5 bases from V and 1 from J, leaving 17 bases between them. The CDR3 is CASSPSSGTAQETQYF. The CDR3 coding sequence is TGTGCCAGCAGTCCTTCGTCCGGGACGGCCCAAGAGACCCAGTACTTC.

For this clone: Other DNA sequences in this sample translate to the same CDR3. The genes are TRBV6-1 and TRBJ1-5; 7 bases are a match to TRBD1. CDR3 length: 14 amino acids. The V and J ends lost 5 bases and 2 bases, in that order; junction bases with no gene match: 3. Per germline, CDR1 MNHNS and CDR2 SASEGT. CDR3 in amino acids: CASSLTGGNQPQHF. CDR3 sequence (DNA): TGTGCCAGCAGTCTTACAGGGGGCAATCAGCCCCAGCATTTT.

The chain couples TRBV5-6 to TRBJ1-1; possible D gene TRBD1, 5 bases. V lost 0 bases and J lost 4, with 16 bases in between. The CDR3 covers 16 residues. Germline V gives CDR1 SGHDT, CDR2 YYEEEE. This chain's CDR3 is CASSLDIWGVPTEAFF. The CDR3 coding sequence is TGTGCCAGCAGCTTGGACATTTGGGGGGTCCCCACTGAAGCTTTCTTT.

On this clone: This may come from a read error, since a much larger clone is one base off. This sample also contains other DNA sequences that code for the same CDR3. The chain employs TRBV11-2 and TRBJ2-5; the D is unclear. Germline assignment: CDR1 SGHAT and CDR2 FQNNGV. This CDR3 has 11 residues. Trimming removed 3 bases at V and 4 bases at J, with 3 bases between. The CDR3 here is CASSLGETQYF. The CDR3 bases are TGTGCCAGCAGCTTGGGAGAGACCCAGTACTTC.

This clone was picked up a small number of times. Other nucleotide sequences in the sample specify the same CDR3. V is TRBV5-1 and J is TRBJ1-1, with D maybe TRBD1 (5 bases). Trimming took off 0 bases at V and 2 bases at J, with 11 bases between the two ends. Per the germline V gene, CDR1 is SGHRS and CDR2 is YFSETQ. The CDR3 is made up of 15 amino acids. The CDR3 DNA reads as TGCGCCAGCAGCTTGGCTTGGGGACCCAACACTGAAGCTTTCTTT. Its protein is CASSLAWGPNTEAFF.

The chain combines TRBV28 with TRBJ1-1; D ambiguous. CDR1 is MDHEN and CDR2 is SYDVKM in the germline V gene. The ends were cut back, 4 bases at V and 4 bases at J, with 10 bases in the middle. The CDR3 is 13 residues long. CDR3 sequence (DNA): TGTGCCAGCAGTTCGACCCCGGGCACTGAAGCTTTCTTT. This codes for CASSSTPGTEAFF.

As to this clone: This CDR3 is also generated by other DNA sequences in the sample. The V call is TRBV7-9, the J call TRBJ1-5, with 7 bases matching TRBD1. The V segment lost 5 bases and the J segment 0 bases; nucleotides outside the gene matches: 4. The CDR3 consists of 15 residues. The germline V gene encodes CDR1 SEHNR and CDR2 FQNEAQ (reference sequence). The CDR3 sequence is CASSPTGDSNQPQHF. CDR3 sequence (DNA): TGTGCCAGCAGCCCAACAGGGGATAGCAATCAGCCCCAGCATTTT.

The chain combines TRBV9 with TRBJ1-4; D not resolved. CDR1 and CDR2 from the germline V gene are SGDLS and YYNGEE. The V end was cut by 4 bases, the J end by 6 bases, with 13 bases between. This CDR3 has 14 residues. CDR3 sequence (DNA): TGTGCCAGCAGCCCGACCGGAGTCCATGAAAAACTGTTTTTT. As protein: CASSPTGVHEKLFF.

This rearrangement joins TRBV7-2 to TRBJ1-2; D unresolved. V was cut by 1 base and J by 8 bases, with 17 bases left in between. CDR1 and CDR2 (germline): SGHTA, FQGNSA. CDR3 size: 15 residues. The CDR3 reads CASSLVLHPSRGYTF. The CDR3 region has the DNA TGTGCCAGCAGCTTAGTGCTGCACCCAAGTCGGGGCTACACCTTC.

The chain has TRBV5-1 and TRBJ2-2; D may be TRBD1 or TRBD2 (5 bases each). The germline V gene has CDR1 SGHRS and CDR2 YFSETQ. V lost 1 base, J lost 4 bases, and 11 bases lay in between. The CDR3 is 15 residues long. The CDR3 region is CASSLRQGVTGELFF. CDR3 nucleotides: TGCGCCAGCAGCTTGAGGCAGGGAGTCACCGGGGAGCTGTTTTTT.

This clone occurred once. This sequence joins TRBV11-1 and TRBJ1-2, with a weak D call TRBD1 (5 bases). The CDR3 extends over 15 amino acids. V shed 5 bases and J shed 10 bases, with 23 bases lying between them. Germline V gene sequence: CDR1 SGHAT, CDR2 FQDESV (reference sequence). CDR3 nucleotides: TGTGCCAGCAGCGGAATAGGGGAGGCAACTGTTGTCTACACCTTC. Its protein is CASSGIGEATVVYTF. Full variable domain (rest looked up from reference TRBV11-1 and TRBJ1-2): EAEVAQSPRYKITEKSQAVAFWCDPISGHATLYWYRQILGQGPELLVQFQDESVVDDSQLPKDRFSAERLKGVDSTLKIQPAELGDSAMYLCASSGIGEATVVYTFGSGTRLTVV.

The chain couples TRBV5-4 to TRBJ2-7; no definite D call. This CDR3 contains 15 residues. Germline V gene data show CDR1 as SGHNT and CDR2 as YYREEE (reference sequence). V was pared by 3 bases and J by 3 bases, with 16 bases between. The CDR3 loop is CASSYEPPTRYEQYF. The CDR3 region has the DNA TGTGCCAGCAGCTACGAACCCCCGACACGCTACGAGCAGTACTTC.

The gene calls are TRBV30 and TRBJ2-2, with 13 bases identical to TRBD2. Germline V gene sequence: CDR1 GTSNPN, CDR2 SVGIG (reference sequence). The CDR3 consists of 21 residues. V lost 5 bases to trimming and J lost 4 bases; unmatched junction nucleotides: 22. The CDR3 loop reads CAWGKDIRTSGRNVSTGELFF. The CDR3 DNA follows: TGTGCCTGGGGGAAGGACATTCGGACTAGCGGGAGAAATGTAAGCACCGGGGAGCTGTTTTTT.

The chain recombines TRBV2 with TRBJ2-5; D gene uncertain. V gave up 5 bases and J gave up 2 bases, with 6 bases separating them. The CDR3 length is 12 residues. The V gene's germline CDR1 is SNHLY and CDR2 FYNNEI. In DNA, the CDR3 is TGTGCCAGCAGTCGAAATCAAGAGACCCAGTACTTC. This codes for CASSRNQETQYF.

CDR3 residues: CASSLGTSGRASSYEQYF. In DNA form, the CDR3 reads TGTGCCAGCAGCTTAGGGACTAGCGGGAGAGCCTCCTCCTACGAGCAGTACTTC. This chain joins TRBV7-9 and TRBJ2-7, with 13 nucleotides matching TRBD2. The CDR3 totals 18 residues. CDR1 and CDR2 from the germline V gene are SEHNR and FQNEAQ (reference sequence). V lost 1 base, J lost 0 bases, and 6 bases stayed unmatched.

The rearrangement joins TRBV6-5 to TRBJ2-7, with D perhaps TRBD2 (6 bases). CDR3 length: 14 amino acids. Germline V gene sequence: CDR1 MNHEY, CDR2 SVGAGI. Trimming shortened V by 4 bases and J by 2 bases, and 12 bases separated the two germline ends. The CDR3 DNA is TGTGCCAGCAGTTCTGGAGGGAACCCCTACGAGCAGTACTTC. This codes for CASSSGGNPYEQYF.

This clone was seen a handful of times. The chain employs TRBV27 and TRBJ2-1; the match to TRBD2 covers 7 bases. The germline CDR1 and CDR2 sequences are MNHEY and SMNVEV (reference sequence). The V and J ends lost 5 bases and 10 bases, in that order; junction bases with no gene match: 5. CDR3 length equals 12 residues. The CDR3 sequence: CASSRISGEQFF. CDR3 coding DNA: TGTGCCAGCAGTCGTATTAGCGGGGAGCAGTTCTTC.

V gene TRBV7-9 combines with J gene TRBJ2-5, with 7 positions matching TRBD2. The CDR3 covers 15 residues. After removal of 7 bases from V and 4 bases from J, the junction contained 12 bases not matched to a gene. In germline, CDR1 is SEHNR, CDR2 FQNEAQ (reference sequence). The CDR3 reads CASTASAGVGETQYF. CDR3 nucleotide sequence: TGTGCCAGCACGGCTAGCGCGGGAGTGGGAGAGACCCAGTACTTC.

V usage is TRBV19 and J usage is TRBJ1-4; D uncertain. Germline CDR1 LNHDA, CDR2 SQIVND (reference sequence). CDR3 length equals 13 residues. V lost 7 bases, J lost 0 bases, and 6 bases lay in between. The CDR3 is CASNAATNEKLFF. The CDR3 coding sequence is TGTGCCAGTAATGCCGCAACTAATGAAAAACTGTTTTTT. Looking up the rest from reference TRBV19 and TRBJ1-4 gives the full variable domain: DGGITQSPKYLFRKEGQNVTLSCEQNLNHDAMYWYRQDPGQGLRLIYYSQIVNDFQKGDIAEGYSVSREKKESFPLTVTSAQKNPTAFYLCASNAATNEKLFFGSGTQLSVL.

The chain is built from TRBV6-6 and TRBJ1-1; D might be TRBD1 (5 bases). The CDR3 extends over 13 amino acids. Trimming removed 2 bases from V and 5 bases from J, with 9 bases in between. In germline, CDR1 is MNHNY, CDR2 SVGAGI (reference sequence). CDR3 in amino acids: CASSYTEGTEAFF. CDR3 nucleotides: TGTGCCAGCAGTTACACCGAGGGGACTGAAGCTTTCTTT.

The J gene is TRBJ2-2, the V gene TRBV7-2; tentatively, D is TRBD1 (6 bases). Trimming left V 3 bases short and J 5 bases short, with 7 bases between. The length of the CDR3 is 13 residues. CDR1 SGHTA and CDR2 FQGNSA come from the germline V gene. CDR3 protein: CASSLTGTGELFF. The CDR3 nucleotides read TGTGCCAGCAGCTTGACAGGAACCGGGGAGCTGTTTTTT.

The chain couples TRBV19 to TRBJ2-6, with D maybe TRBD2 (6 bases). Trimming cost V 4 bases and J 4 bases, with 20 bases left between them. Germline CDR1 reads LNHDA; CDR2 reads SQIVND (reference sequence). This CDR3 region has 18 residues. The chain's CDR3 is CASSTYSAGGPGANVLTF. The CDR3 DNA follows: TGTGCCAGTAGTACATACTCGGCTGGAGGGCCCGGGGCCAACGTCCTGACTTTC.

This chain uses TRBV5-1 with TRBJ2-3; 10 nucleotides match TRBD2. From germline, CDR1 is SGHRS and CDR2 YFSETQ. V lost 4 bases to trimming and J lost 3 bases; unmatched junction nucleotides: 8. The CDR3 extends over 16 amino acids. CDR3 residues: CASSRGTSAQTDTQYF. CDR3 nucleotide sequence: TGCGCCAGCAGCCGGGGGACTAGCGCCCAGACAGATACGCAGTATTTT.

The CDR3 sequence: CASGVAGGETQYF. The CDR3 DNA sequence: TGTGCCAGCGGAGTAGCTGGGGGGGAGACCCAGTACTTC. The chain joins TRBV6-6 to TRBJ2-5; D possibly corresponds to TRBD2 (6 bases). The length of the CDR3 is 13 residues. V gave up 8 bases and J gave up 5 bases, with 15 bases separating them. Germline values: CDR1 MNHNY, CDR2 SVGAGI (reference sequence).